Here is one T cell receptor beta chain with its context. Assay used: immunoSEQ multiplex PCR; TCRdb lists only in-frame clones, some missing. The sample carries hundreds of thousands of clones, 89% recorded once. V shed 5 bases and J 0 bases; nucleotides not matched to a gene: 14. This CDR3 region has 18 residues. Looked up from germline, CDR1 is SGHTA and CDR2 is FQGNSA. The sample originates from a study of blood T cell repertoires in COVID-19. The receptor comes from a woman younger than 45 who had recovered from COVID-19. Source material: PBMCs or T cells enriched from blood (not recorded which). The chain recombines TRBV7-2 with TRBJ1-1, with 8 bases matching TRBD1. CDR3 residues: CASSPRSGWGQVNTEAFF. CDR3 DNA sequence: TGTGCCAGCAGCCCTAGGTCAGGGTGGGGACAGGTGAACACTGAAGCTTTCTTT.